This passage covers 12 T cell receptor beta chains from one sample sequenced in a study of cytomegalovirus exposure and HLA in healthy donors. Primers: 60 Vbeta forward and 13 Jbeta reverse. Profiled with immunoSEQ multiplex PCR; TCRdb holds only in-frame clones, not every one. The record lists 80,000 to 100,000 clones, of which the ten most abundant hold about 3.4%. Sequencing was performed on PBMCs. All receptors come from a woman aged 25-40 years in good health and CMV-seronegative.

This rearrangement joins TRBV20-1 to TRBJ1-1; 8 nucleotides align to TRBD1. Losses at the gene ends were 8 bases for V and 5 bases for J; bases not matched to a gene: 4. The length of the CDR3 is 11 residues. The germline V gene encodes CDR1 DFQATT and CDR2 SNEGSKA (reference sequence). The CDR3 DNA follows: TGCAGTCAGGGGGCGCGGACTGAAGCTTTCTTT. It codes for CSQGARTEAFF.

The chain is built from TRBV19 and TRBJ2-1; TRBD1 agrees at 7 bases. The CDR3 length is 14 residues. CDR1 and CDR2 (germline): LNHDA, SQIVND (reference sequence). V lost 7 bases to trimming and J lost 2 bases; unmatched junction nucleotides: 5. The CDR3 region has the DNA TGTGCCAGTATGGGGGACAGTACCTACAATGAGCAGTTCTTC. This translates into CASMGDSTYNEQFF.

CDR3: CAWRKGSGEKLFF. The CDR3 DNA is TGTGCCTGGAGGAAAGGGAGTGGTGAAAAACTGTTTTTT. This sequence joins TRBV30 and TRBJ1-4; D gene ambiguous. Germline V gene sequence: CDR1 GTSNPN, CDR2 SVGIG (reference sequence). This CDR3 has 13 residues. V lost 3 bases to trimming and J lost 7 bases, with 12 bases between them.

This sequence joins TRBV6-5 and TRBJ1-6; 7 bases align to TRBD1. The CDR3 runs 14 residues. The trim removed 8 bases at V and 8 bases at J, leaving 9 bases unmatched. Germline assignment: CDR1 MNHEY and CDR2 SVGAGI. CDR3 coding DNA: TGTGCCAGCCGGGAAGGGGGCAGGGATTCACCCCTCCACTTT. It encodes CASREGGRDSPLHF.

The chain carries TRBV15 and TRBJ2-7; a possible D gene is TRBD2 (6 bases). The V end was cut by 0 bases, the J end by 6 bases, with 15 bases between. The CDR3 is 15 residues long. CDR1 and CDR2 from the germline V gene are LNHNV and YYDKDF (reference sequence). Here the CDR3 DNA reads TGTGCCACCAGCAGAGATCTAAGCGCGGGACGCGAGCAGTACTTC. Amino acid sequence: CATSRDLSAGREQYF.

The gene calls are TRBV4-1 and TRBJ2-7; 8 nucleotides align to TRBD2. The J segment lost 5 bases and the V segment lost 4 bases, leaving 7 bases of the junction unmatched. Per the germline V gene, CDR1 is MGHRA and CDR2 is YSYEKL. The CDR3 covers 14 residues. The CDR3 nucleotides are TGCGCCAGCAGCCTCGCGGGGGGTAGCGACGAGCAGTACTTC. It specifies CASSLAGGSDEQYF.

The chain is built from TRBV6-5 and TRBJ1-6, with D perhaps matching TRBD1 (6 bases). This CDR3 comprises 14 residues. Per germline, CDR1 MNHEY and CDR2 SVGAGI. Trimming removed 6 bases at V and 7 bases at J, with 13 bases between. The CDR3 is CASRRDRRNSPLHF. In nucleotides, the CDR3 is TGTGCCAGCAGGAGAGACAGGAGGAATTCACCCCTCCACTTT.

The chain couples TRBV13 to TRBJ2-7; weak D call: TRBD1 (7 bases). Per germline, CDR1 PRHDT and CDR2 FYEKMQ (reference sequence). CDR3 length equals 15 residues. V was pared by 4 bases and J by 5 bases, with 18 bases between. This CDR3 reads CASSWRGRRVDEQYF. DNA of the CDR3: TGTGCCAGCAGCTGGAGGGGGCGCCGAGTAGACGAGCAGTACTTC.

V and J are TRBV25-1 and TRBJ2-5, with 9 positions matching TRBD2. CDR1 is MGHDK and CDR2 is SYGVNS in the germline V gene. The ends lost 7 bases at V and 4 bases at J; junction bases unmatched: 10. The CDR3 contains 15 residues. The CDR3 loop is CASKGQRGDGETQYF. CDR3 sequence (DNA): TGTGCCAGCAAGGGCCAGCGGGGGGACGGAGAGACCCAGTACTTC.

V usage is TRBV4-1 and J usage is TRBJ1-4; 8 bases line up with TRBD1. The CDR3 loop spans 15 amino acids. V lost 1 base, J lost 7 bases, and 5 bases stayed unmatched. Germline loops: CDR1 MGHRA, CDR2 YSYEKL. For the CDR3, the DNA is TGCGCCAGCAGCCAAGTGAGACAGGGGCGTGAAAAACTGTTTTTT. It yields the protein CASSQVRQGREKLFF.

Points on this clone: This sample also contains other DNA sequences that code for the same CDR3. This chain connects TRBV6-6 to TRBJ1-2; tentative D call: TRBD1 (6 bases). V was shortened by 6 bases and J by 2 bases, with 16 bases between the two germline ends. The CDR3 is 15 residues long. From germline, CDR1 is MNHNY and CDR2 SVGAGI (reference sequence). CDR3 residues: CASRATLRGNYGYTF. The CDR3 bases are TGTGCCAGCAGGGCTACCCTCAGGGGAAACTATGGCTACACCTTC.

This chain joins TRBV6-5 and TRBJ1-1, with D unclear. V shed 0 bases and J shed 3 bases, with 14 bases lying between them. Germline V lookup: CDR1 MNHEY, CDR2 SVGAGI. CDR3 length equals 16 residues. This CDR3 reads CASSYSTRVRDTEAFF. The CDR3 DNA is TGTGCCAGCAGTTACTCGACTCGAGTGAGGGACACTGAAGCTTTCTTT.